Listed below are T cell receptor beta chains from one sample, sequenced in a study of CD8 T cells in ankylosing spondylitis. MiXCR, applied by TCRdb to the 5' RACE reads, yields one record per CDR3 protein. The top ten clones hold less than 5% of a sample with some 140,000 distinct CDR3 sequences, roughly an eighth of them seen once. The sample taken for sequencing was blood, either unsorted or a sorted T cell fraction (not recorded which). These TCRs come from a female donor with ankylosing spondylitis or in good health (not recorded which). The CDR3 runs from the conserved cysteine through the conserved F or W. The order of the fields is D gene, J gene, clone size, V gene, CDR3 DNA, CDR3 protein. A D gene is named only where the DNA matches it firmly. The listing skips clone size in some rows; elsewhere it reads once, few, many or a size class.

.	TRBJ1-5	.	TRBV20-1	TGCAGTGCTAGCAGGGAAGAAAGGTTTCAGCCCCAGCATTTT	CSASREERFQPQHF
TRBD1	TRBJ1-1	few	TRBV10-3	TGTGCCATCAGTACAAGAAAAAGGGGGCTGTACACTGAAGCTTTCTTT	CAISTRKRGLYTEAFF
.	TRBJ2-5	many	TRBV20-1	TGCAGTGCCCAAGGCGAGGAGACCCAGTACTTC	CSAQGEETQYF
TRBD1	TRBJ2-7	many	TRBV29-1	TGCAGCGTTGTGGGTGGACAGGGCTTATCCGAGCAGTACTTC	CSVVGGQGLSEQYF
TRBD2	TRBJ2-1	many	TRBV7-3	TGTGCCAGCAGCTTAAGCGGGGGGGCCATCAATGAGCAGTTCTTC	CASSLSGGAINEQFF
.	TRBJ1-1	many	TRBV7-2	TGTGCCAGCAGCTTAGTTGGGGGCGTTGGAACTGAAGCTTTCTTT	CASSLVGGVGTEAFF
TRBD1	TRBJ2-1	many	TRBV5-1	TGCGCCAGCAGATTGGGGACAGGCTACAATGAGCAGTTCTTC	CASRLGTGYNEQFF
.	TRBJ2-5	.	TRBV5-1	TGCGCCAGCAGCTTGGCCGAAGACAGGGAGACCCAGTACTTC	CASSLAEDRETQYF
.	TRBJ2-7	many	TRBV4-2	TGTGCCAGCAGCCAAGTCAAGCGGGCTTACGAGCAGTACTTC	CASSQVKRAYEQYF
.	TRBJ2-1	once	TRBV7-2	TGTGCCAGCAGCTTTAACGGGAGCCCCTGGTGGGGGCAGTTCTTC	CASSFNGSPWWGQFF
TRBD2	TRBJ2-1	.	TRBV3-1	TGTGCCAGCGAGGGACTAGCGGGACAAAAGTTCTTC	CASEGLAGQKFF
.	TRBJ2-4	many	TRBV5-1	TGCGCCAGCAGCTTTCAGGGAAACATTCAGTACTTC	CASSFQGNIQYF
.	TRBJ1-5	many	TRBV28	TGTGCCAGCAGTGACGACGGCTATAGCAATCAGCCCCAGCATTTT	CASSDDGYSNQPQHF
.	TRBJ1-3	many	TRBV12-3/TRBV12-4	TGTGCCAGCAGTTTAGGGACTGGAAACACCATATATTTT	CASSLGTGNTIYF
TRBD1	TRBJ2-7	many	TRBV15	TGTGCCACCAGCAGGCCGGGACAGGGGAACTACGAGCAGTACTTC	CATSRPGQGNYEQYF
.	TRBJ2-3	.	TRBV29-1	TGCAGCGTTGAATCCGGATGGAATACGCAGTATTTT	CSVESGWNTQYF
.	TRBJ1-2	many	TRBV13	TGTGCCAGCAGCTTAAATGAGGCAGCTAACTATGGCTACACCTTC	CASSLNEAANYGYTF
TRBD2	TRBJ2-3	.	TRBV12-3/TRBV12-4	TGTGCCAGCAGCCCCCTCAGCGGGGGGCTTTGGACTGATACGCAGTATTTT	CASSPLSGGLWTDTQYF
TRBD1	TRBJ1-1	.	TRBV20-1	TGCAGTGCTAGAGATTGGGACAGGCGTGAAGCTTTCTTT	CSARDWDRREAFF
TRBD1	TRBJ1-1	many	TRBV28	TGTGCCAGCAGTCTCCTGGGACAGGGATACACTGAAGCTTTCTTT	CASSLLGQGYTEAFF
TRBD1	TRBJ2-7	many	TRBV12-3/TRBV12-4	TGTGCCAGCAGTTTACACGAGGGGGCGTCTGACGAGCAGTACTTC	CASSLHEGASDEQYF
.	TRBJ2-2	few	TRBV7-9	TGTGCCAGCATCTTGGGGCAACTAACCGGGGAGCTGTTTTTT	CASILGQLTGELFF
TRBD1	TRBJ1-4	many	TRBV20-1	TGCAGTGCTACGGGACAGGGTGGTAGAGATGAAAAACTGTTTTTT	CSATGQGGRDEKLFF
TRBD2	TRBJ2-7	many	TRBV5-6	TGTGCCAGCAGCCTCGGACTAGCGGGGGACTCCTACGAGCAGTACTTC	CASSLGLAGDSYEQYF
TRBD2	TRBJ2-3	.	TRBV7-8	TGTGCCAACCCCCCGAGTACTAGCGGAAAAAGCACAGATACGCAGTATTTT	CANPPSTSGKSTDTQYF
.	TRBJ2-5	many	TRBV20-1	TGCAGTGCTAGTGATAGTTTCCAAGAGACCCAGTACTTC	CSASDSFQETQYF
.	TRBJ2-1	many	TRBV3-1	TGTGCCAGCAGCCCGAGTCTGTGGAATGAGCAGTTCTTC	CASSPSLWNEQFF
.	TRBJ2-7	many	TRBV5-1	TGCGCCAGCAGCTTCACGGACCCTTCCTACGAGCAGTACTTC	CASSFTDPSYEQYF
.	TRBJ1-5	.	TRBV19	TGTGCCAGTAGTAGATTGTGGAGTTCGGGGGGTCAGCCCCAGCATTTT	CASSRLWSSGGQPQHF
.	TRBJ2-1	many	TRBV19	TGTGCCAGTAGTACTCGCCGTCCCACCAGGCACAATGAGCAGTTCTTC	CASSTRRPTRHNEQFF
TRBD1	TRBJ1-4	many	TRBV28	TGTGCCAGCAACAACCCACAGGGGGCCGGTGAAAAACTGTTTTTT	CASNNPQGAGEKLFF
TRBD1	TRBJ1-1	many	TRBV7-2	TGTGCCAGCAGCTTACTAGGGGGCGGCGATGAAGCTTTCTTT	CASSLLGGGDEAFF
.	TRBJ2-1	few	TRBV7-7	TGTGCCAGCAGCTTAAAGGGGGCGGGATACAATGAGCAGTTCTTC	CASSLKGAGYNEQFF
.	TRBJ1-2	.	TRBV19	TGTGCCAGTGGGGATTACAATGGGATCTATGGCTGCACCTTC	CASGDYNGIYGCTF